These 25 T cell receptor beta chains were sequenced from one sample in a study of vaccination effects on CD4 cells after COVID-19. These receptors lack a known antigen. The ViraFEST assay expanded antigen-specific CD4+ T cells with viral peptide pools before sequencing. Scientists isolated CD4+ T cells after a roughly 10-day culture period ended. Previously uninfected by SARS-CoV-2, the vaccine recipients also showed negative nucleocapsid antibodies. Assay used: immunoSEQ multiplex PCR; TCRdb lists only in-frame clones, some missing. The table has 30,000 to 40,000 clones, about two thirds seen once. The source was CD4+ T cells from PBMCs cultured with SARS-CoV-2 spike peptides, collected before COVID-19 vaccination. Receptors were obtained from a human donor who received a COVID-19 vaccine.

This clone was counted only a few times. The chain is built from TRBV25-1 and TRBJ2-7; D is perhaps TRBD1 (6 bases). The CDR3 loop spans 16 amino acids. Germline V lookup: CDR1 MGHDK, CDR2 SYGVNS. Trimming cost V 2 bases and J 0 bases, with 14 bases left between them. The CDR3 reads CASSEEQGVSSYEQYF. The DNA of the CDR3 is TGTGCCAGCAGTGAAGAACAGGGTGTTAGCTCCTACGAGCAGTACTTC.

The genes are TRBV3-1 (or the pseudogene TRBV3-2) and TRBJ2-7; TRBD1 is a possible D gene (6 bases). Germline CDR1 reads LGHDT; CDR2 reads YNNKEL (reference sequence). The V and J ends lost 6 bases and 5 bases respectively, with 11 bases between them. CDR3 size: 12 residues. The CDR3 nucleotides read TGTGCCAGCAGTTACCCAGGGGACGAGCAGTACTTC. This sequence encodes CASSYPGDEQYF.

This chain connects TRBV5-1 to TRBJ1-3; 8 bases agree with TRBD1. This CDR3 has 14 amino acids. Germline trimming cut 4 bases from V and 9 bases from J; bases unmatched to any gene: 9. In germline, CDR1 is SGHRS, CDR2 YFSETQ. The CDR3, as DNA: TGCGCCAGCAGCGCCGGACAGGGTGCTGGCACCATATATTTT. Protein product: CASSAGQGAGTIYF.

The genes are TRBV5-4 and TRBJ2-3; D may match TRBD1 or TRBD2 (5 bases each). CDR1 SGHNT and CDR2 YYREEE come from the germline V gene (reference sequence). The CDR3 is 12 residues long. V dropped 4 bases and J dropped 3 bases, with 6 bases sitting between them. CDR3: CASSGGTDTQYF. Here the CDR3 DNA reads TGTGCCAGCAGCGGGGGAACAGATACGCAGTATTTT.

This clone was found a few times. The chain joins TRBV19 to TRBJ1-2, with 7 bases matching TRBD1. The CDR3 extends over 13 amino acids. V was pared by 3 bases and J by 4 bases, with 2 bases of the junction left unmatched. Germline assignment: CDR1 LNHDA and CDR2 SQIVND (reference sequence). CDR3 in amino acids: CASSMGQLYGYTF. DNA for the CDR3: TGTGCCAGTAGTATGGGACAGCTCTATGGCTACACCTTC.

The chain employs TRBV4-1 and TRBJ2-7; D gene unclear. Trimming cost V 1 base and J 3 bases, with 16 bases left between them. This CDR3 is 16 amino acids long. Looked up from germline, CDR1 is MGHRA and CDR2 is YSYEKL. The CDR3 protein is CASSQGPEVGLYEQYF. The CDR3 DNA follows: TGCGCCAGCAGCCAAGGCCCCGAAGTAGGGCTCTACGAGCAGTACTTC.

This sequence joins TRBV7-9 and TRBJ1-1, with 9 bases aligning to TRBD1. The CDR3 totals 14 residues. Losses at the gene ends were 3 bases for V and 3 bases for J; bases not matched to a gene: 2. Germline CDR1 SEHNR, CDR2 FQNEAQ (reference sequence). The CDR3 spells CASSLTGGDTEAFF. CDR3 sequence (DNA): TGTGCCAGCAGCTTGACAGGGGGGGACACTGAAGCTTTCTTT.

The V and J genes are TRBV7-2 and TRBJ2-7; D remains ambiguous. V was cut by 3 bases and J by 6 bases, with 6 bases left in between. The CDR3 is 11 amino acids. Looked up from germline, CDR1 is SGHTA and CDR2 is FQGNSA. The CDR3 spells CASSFAREQYF. In DNA, the CDR3 is TGTGCCAGCAGCTTCGCCCGCGAGCAGTACTTC.

This chain links TRBV5-1 with TRBJ1-4, with D tentatively TRBD1 (5 bases). The V gene's germline CDR1 is SGHRS and CDR2 YFSETQ. The CDR3 loop spans 15 amino acids. Deletions cut 1 base from V and 7 bases from J, with 14 bases between. CDR3 amino acids: CASSLSGGIREKLFF. In DNA form, the CDR3 reads TGCGCCAGCAGCTTGTCCGGGGGGATCCGTGAAAAACTGTTTTTT.

The chain uses TRBV7-3 and TRBJ2-2; D gene uncertain. The V end lost 3 bases, the J end lost 7 bases, and 9 bases lay between the germline ends. Germline V lookup: CDR1 SGHTA, CDR2 FQGTGA. The CDR3 contains 13 residues. The chain's CDR3 is CASSFSSVGELFF. The CDR3 coding sequence is TGTGCCAGCAGCTTCTCAAGTGTCGGGGAGCTGTTTTTT. The full variable domain, its missing parts supplied by reference TRBV7-3 and TRBJ2-2, is GAGVSQTPSNKVTEKGKYVELRCDPISGHTALYWYRQSLGQGPEFLIYFQGTGAADDSGLPNDRFFAVRPEGSVSTLKIQRTERGDSAVYLCASSFSSVGELFFGEGSRLTVL.

This clone appeared once. This chain uses TRBV5-6 with TRBJ1-2, with 9 nucleotides matching TRBD1. With V trimmed by 4 bases and J by 3 bases, 13 bases remained unmatched. The germline V gene has CDR1 SGHDT and CDR2 YYEEEE. This CDR3 has 17 residues. CDR3: CASSPGGTGGAYYGYTF. CDR3 DNA: TGTGCCAGCAGCCCTGGAGGTACAGGGGGCGCGTACTATGGCTACACCTTC.

This chain connects TRBV7-2 to TRBJ2-2; maybe TRBD1 (6 bases). This CDR3 has 17 amino acids. CDR1 is SGHTA and CDR2 is FQGNSA in the germline V gene. V dropped 6 bases and J dropped 2 bases, with 19 bases sitting between them. The CDR3 protein is CASRSQAGTPNTGELFF. DNA of the CDR3: TGTGCCAGCAGATCCCAGGCCGGGACACCTAACACCGGGGAGCTGTTTTTT. The whole variable domain, remainder taken from reference TRBV7-2 and TRBJ2-2, is GAGVSQSPSNKVTEKGKDVELRCDPISGHTALYWYRQSLGQGLEFLIYFQGNSAPDKSGLPSDRFSAERTGGSVSTLTIQRTQQEDSAVYLCASRSQAGTPNTGELFFGEGSRLTVL.

The chain has TRBV14 and TRBJ1-3, with D unclear. The ends were cut back, 1 base at V and 10 bases at J, with 8 bases in the middle. CDR1 and CDR2 from the germline V gene are SGHDN and FVKESK. The CDR3 length is 12 residues. The CDR3: CASSQGRKTIYF. The DNA for the CDR3 is TGTGCCAGCAGCCAAGGGCGTAAAACCATATATTTT.

This chain links TRBV5-6 with TRBJ1-2, with D unclear. Trimming pared 3 bases from V and 8 bases from J, leaving 17 bases between. Germline CDR1 and CDR2: SGHDT and YYEEEE. The CDR3 contains 14 residues. The CDR3 DNA reads as TGTGCCAGCAGCTCCCGCCCGACATATTTGGGCTACACCTTC. Amino acids: CASSSRPTYLGYTF.

The rearrangement links TRBV5-1 to TRBJ2-1; D tentatively reads TRBD1 or TRBD2 (5 bases each). The germline gives CDR1 SGHRS, CDR2 YFSETQ. The CDR3 sequence is 17 residues long. Deletions cut 0 bases from V and 1 base from J, with 14 bases between. The chain's CDR3 is CASSLEAGALSYNEQFF. As DNA, the CDR3 is TGCGCCAGCAGCTTGGAGGCCGGGGCGCTTTCCTACAATGAGCAGTTCTTC.

This chain connects TRBV29-1 to TRBJ1-2; D is unclear. Trimming shortened V by 5 bases and J by 4 bases, and 11 bases separated the two germline ends. Germline loops: CDR1 SQVTM, CDR2 ANQGSEA. This CDR3 has 12 amino acids. CDR3: CSVTQTAYGYTF. The DNA for the CDR3 is TGCAGCGTTACCCAGACGGCCTATGGCTACACCTTC. The whole variable domain, remainder taken from reference TRBV29-1 and TRBJ1-2, is SAVISQKPSRDICQRGTSLTIQCQVDSQVTMMFWYRQQPGQSLTLIATANQGSEATYESGFVIDKFPISRPNLTFSTLTVSNMSPEDSSIYLCSVTQTAYGYTFGSGTRLTVV.

The chain is built from TRBV9 and TRBJ1-5, with D unclear. This CDR3 is 16 amino acids long. V shed 3 bases and J shed 0 bases, with 13 bases lying between them. CDR1 is SGDLS, CDR2 YYNGEE, per germline. The CDR3 loop reads CASSDYPGFSNQPQHF. DNA of the CDR3: TGTGCCAGCAGCGATTACCCTGGTTTTAGCAATCAGCCCCAGCATTTT. Complete variable domain (other parts from reference TRBV9 and TRBJ1-5): DSGVTQTPKHLITATGQRVTLRCSPRSGDLSVYWYQQSLDQGLQFLIQYYNGEERAKGNILERFSAQQFPDLHSELNLSSLELGDSALYFCASSDYPGFSNQPQHFGDGTRLSIL.

This clone occurred a few times. V is TRBV4-1 and J is TRBJ1-2; 7 nucleotides match TRBD1. Unmatched junction bases numbered 11, after V lost 4 bases and J lost 6 bases. Germline V lookup: CDR1 MGHRA, CDR2 YSYEKL. This CDR3 has 15 amino acids. This chain's CDR3 is CASSLSTGMRDGYTF. CDR3 nucleotides: TGCGCCAGCAGCCTTTCGACAGGGATGAGGGATGGCTACACCTTC.

This clone showed up just a few times. The rearrangement links TRBV2 to TRBJ1-5, with D perhaps TRBD1 (6 bases). Germline-derived CDR1 and CDR2 are SNHLY and FYNNEI. V lost 2 bases to trimming and J lost 6 bases, with 11 bases between them. The CDR3 contains 14 residues. As DNA, the CDR3 is TGTGCCAGCAGTGAACAGGGGACGGGTCAGCCCCAGCATTTT. Translation gives CASSEQGTGQPQHF.

The gene calls are TRBV30 and TRBJ1-4; 10 bases are a match to TRBD1. CDR3 length equals 14 residues. The V gene's germline CDR1 is GTSNPN and CDR2 SVGIG (reference sequence). After removal of 2 bases from V and 8 bases from J, the junction contained 5 bases not matched to a gene. The CDR3 loop is CAWSPGQGREKLFF. CDR3 in DNA: TGTGCCTGGAGTCCGGGACAGGGGAGGGAAAAACTGTTTTTT.

The gene calls are TRBV2 and TRBJ1-5; the D gene is possibly TRBD1 (6 bases). The CDR3 covers 14 residues. Germline V gives CDR1 SNHLY, CDR2 FYNNEI. V dropped 5 bases and J dropped 7 bases, with 15 bases sitting between them. The CDR3 reads CASSNTGSGQPQHF. The CDR3 region has the DNA TGTGCCAGCAGTAACACAGGGAGCGGGCAGCCCCAGCATTTT.

The chain couples TRBV5-1 to TRBJ2-3, with 9 bases matching TRBD2. Per the germline V gene, CDR1 is SGHRS and CDR2 is YFSETQ. This CDR3 spans 17 amino acids. J gave up 4 bases and V 4 bases, and 13 bases lay outside the gene matches. The CDR3 DNA sequence: TGCGCCAGCAGCCCACGATCCCCAGCGGGAGGACCAGATACGCAGTATTTT. Translation: CASSPRSPAGGPDTQYF. The variable domain in full, with the rest retrieved from reference TRBV5-1 and TRBJ2-3, is KAGVTQTPRYLIKTRGQQVTLSCSPISGHRSVSWYQQTPGQGLQFLFEYFSETQRNKGNFPGRFSGRQFSNSRSEMNVSTLELGDSALYLCASSPRSPAGGPDTQYFGPGTRLTVL.

This chain links TRBV7-9 with TRBJ1-3; 9 positions agree with TRBD1. This CDR3 is built from 17 residues. Unmatched junction bases numbered 11, after V lost 5 bases and J lost 3 bases. Germline assignment: CDR1 SEHNR and CDR2 FQNEAQ (reference sequence). CDR3 region: CASSPSPGQGVGNTIYF. CDR3 nucleotides: TGTGCCAGCAGCCCTAGCCCGGGACAGGGTGTTGGAAACACCATATATTTT. Supplemented by reference TRBV7-9 and TRBJ1-3, the full variable domain reads DTGVSQNPRHKITKRGQNVTFRCDPISEHNRLYWYRQTLGQGPEFLTYFQNEAQLEKSRLLSDRFSAERPKGSFSTLEIQRTEQGDSAMYLCASSPSPGQGVGNTIYFGEGSWLTVV.

The J gene is TRBJ1-4, the V gene TRBV18, with D uncertain. The V and J ends lost 3 bases and 7 bases respectively, with 15 bases between them. CDR1 is KGHSH, CDR2 LQKENI, per germline. This CDR3 is 15 amino acids long. The DNA of the CDR3 is TGTGCCAGCTCACCTATGTCCGGGGTCGGTGAAAAACTGTTTTTT. This translates into CASSPMSGVGEKLFF.

V usage is TRBV6-1 and J usage is TRBJ1-2; tentatively, D is TRBD1 (5 bases). This CDR3 is 14 amino acids long. Germline CDR1 and CDR2: MNHNS and SASEGT. V lost 2 bases to trimming and J lost 8 bases, with 15 bases between them. The CDR3 nucleotides are TGTGCCAGCAGTGAAAGGGTCAGAGGGGTAGGCTACACCTTC. Its translation: CASSERVRGVGYTF.